This TCR beta chain came from a study of blood T cell repertoires in COVID-19 (dated by TCRdb to about 2020). Background on the whole study: The collaborator samples originated in the United States, Italy and Spain and spanned the acute and convalescent phases of COVID-19. The samples were drawn from the first 160 participants of the ongoing ImmuneRACE study and from more than 1,000 subjects provided by 6 global collaborators. The dataset comprised deeply sampled blood TCRbeta repertoires from subjects exposed to, actively infected with, or recovered from COVID-19. The repertoires were released in a freely available public database intended as a resource for research on the immune response to SARS-CoV-2. Nearly every sample came with metadata listing a de-identified subject ID, COVID-19 status, age in years and sex. The material from the prospective study consisted of cDNA or gDNA derived from T cells, B-cell-depleted T cells, or PBMCs. Where available, HLA class I and class II types were taken from metadata supplied by the sample provider and were not determined by assay-based typing. Overall study outcomes, separate from this receptor: The quantity of clinical and demographic metadata differed by source and by participant and was supplied without curation.

The CDR3, cysteine through phenylalanine, is 12 amino acids long. The only DNA kept is the CDR3, 36 bases in frame from the first base. V drops 6 bases and J drops 8 bases, leaving 13 bases in between. Sequences SNHLY (CDR1) and FYNNEI (CDR2) are obtained from the germline V gene. TCRbeta CDR3 regions were amplified from genomic DNA by means of the immunoSEQ Assay, a bias-controlled multiplex PCR. Turning to the authors' computational methods: Nucleated cell counts per sample were estimated from amplification of reference gene primers within the assay. To quantify the absolute abundance of each unique TCRbeta CDR3 rearrangement, sequence reads were collapsed and filtered. Productive Simpson clonality was computed per sample as the square root of Simpson's diversity index over productive rearrangements. The table was pulled from immuneACCESS by TCRdb, which kept in-frame rearrangements only. Such tables lose some clones; where checked, under half of the loss comes from unresolved V genes, and the rest has no known cause. Clone size and the V and J calls come from that table; the DNA yielded D and trimming. The table for this sample lists about 150,000 clones; 84% of them were counted only once. 5.8% of the sample is in the top ten clones.

Comments on this clone: This clone's antigen is unknown. No clone much larger than this one lies a single base away; base qualities are absent.

In the prospective study, participants were roughly 18 to 89 years old, resided in about two dozen geographic areas of the United States, and were enrolled through a virtual design. To assign participants to cohorts, the prospective study relied on clinical history that participants themselves reported in a screening survey and a study questionnaire. Exposed participants had been in contact with someone with a PCR-confirmed or clinician-diagnosed COVID-19 case within 2 weeks of study entry. Each participant in the prospective study had whole blood, serum and a nasopharyngeal or oropharyngeal swab collected by mobile phlebotomists. Participants in the prospective study had the option to provide additional blood draws and questionnaires over a roughly 2-month period. Blood samples from the prospective study were shipped frozen or at room temperature prior to DNA extraction.

The sample comprised PBMCs or T cells enriched from blood (not recorded which). This sequence was found in a woman aged 45 to 65 who had been exposed to COVID-19. The chain couples TRBV2 to TRBJ1-1; the D segment could be TRBD1, given 6 matching bases. In nucleotide form, the sequence is TGTGCCAGCAGAGGACAGATCAGGGAAGCTTTCTTT. It encodes CASRGQIREAFF.